This T cell receptor beta chain was found in a study of T cell changes during pregnancy in multiple sclerosis. Germline loops: CDR1 SNHLY, CDR2 FYNNEI. The CDR3 has 14 residues. With V trimmed by 6 bases and J by 7 bases, 9 bases remained unmatched. Clones were sequenced by immunoSEQ multiplex PCR, and TCRdb holds only the in-frame ones, with some missing. Of 70,000 to 95,000 clones listed, around nine tenths are singletons. This clonotype was obtained from a female donor with multiple sclerosis, enrolled in a pregnancy study. The sequences come from peripheral blood, collected before pregnancy. The chain links TRBV2 to TRBJ2-3, with TRBD1 matching 8 bases. The CDR3 DNA is TGTGCCAGCAGGAAGGACAGGGAGTTCCATACGCAGTATTTT. Its translation is CASRKDREFHTQYF.